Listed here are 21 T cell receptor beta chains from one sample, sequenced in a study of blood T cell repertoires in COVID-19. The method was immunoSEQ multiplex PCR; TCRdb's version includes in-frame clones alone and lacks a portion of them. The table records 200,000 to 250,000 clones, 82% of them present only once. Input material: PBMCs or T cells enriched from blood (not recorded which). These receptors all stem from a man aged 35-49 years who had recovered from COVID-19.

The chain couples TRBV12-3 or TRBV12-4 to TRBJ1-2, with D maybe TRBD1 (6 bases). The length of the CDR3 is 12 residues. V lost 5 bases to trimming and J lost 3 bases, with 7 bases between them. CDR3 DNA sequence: TGTGCCAGCAGTACAGGGTACTATGGCTACACCTTC. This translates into CASSTGYYGYTF.

As DNA, the CDR3 is TGTGCCAGCAGCTTAGATTGGGGGGGTCTGTATGGCTACACCTTC. This encodes CASSLDWGGLYGYTF. The chain employs TRBV7-2 and TRBJ1-2, with D perhaps matching TRBD1 (5 bases). V shed 1 base and J shed 5 bases, with 14 bases lying between them. Per germline, CDR1 SGHTA and CDR2 FQGNSA. The CDR3 extends over 15 amino acids.

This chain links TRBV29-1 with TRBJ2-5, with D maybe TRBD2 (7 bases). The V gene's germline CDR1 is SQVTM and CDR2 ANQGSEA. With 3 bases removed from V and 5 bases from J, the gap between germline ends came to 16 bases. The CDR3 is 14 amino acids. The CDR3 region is CSVDRGGAKETQYF. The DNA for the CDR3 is TGCAGCGTTGATAGGGGGGGGGCGAAGGAGACCCAGTACTTC.

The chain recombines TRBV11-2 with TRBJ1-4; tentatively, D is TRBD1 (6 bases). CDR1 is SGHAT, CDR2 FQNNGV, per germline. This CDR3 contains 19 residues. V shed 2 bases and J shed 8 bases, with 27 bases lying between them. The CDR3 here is CASSLRATLKTGREEKLFF. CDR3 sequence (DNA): TGTGCCAGCAGCTTACGCGCTACGCTCAAAACAGGGAGGGAGGAAAAACTGTTTTTT. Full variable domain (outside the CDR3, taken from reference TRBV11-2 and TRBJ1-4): EAGVAQSPRYKIIEKRQSVAFWCNPISGHATLYWYQQILGQGPKLLIQFQNNGVVDDSQLPKDRFSAERLKGVDSTLKIQPAKLEDSAVYLCASSLRATLKTGREEKLFFGSGTQLSVL.

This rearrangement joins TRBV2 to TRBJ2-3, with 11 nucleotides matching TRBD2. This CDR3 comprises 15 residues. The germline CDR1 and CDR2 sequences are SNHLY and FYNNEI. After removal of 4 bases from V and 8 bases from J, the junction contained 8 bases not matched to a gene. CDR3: CASSAGLAGGITQYF. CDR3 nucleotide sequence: TGTGCCAGCAGTGCGGGCTTAGCGGGGGGGATTACGCAGTATTTT.

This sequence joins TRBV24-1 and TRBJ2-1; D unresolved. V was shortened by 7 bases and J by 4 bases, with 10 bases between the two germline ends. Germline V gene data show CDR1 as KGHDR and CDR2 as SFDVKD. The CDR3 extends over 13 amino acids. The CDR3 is CATRSSDYNEQFF. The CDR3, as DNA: TGTGCCACCAGGTCGAGCGATTACAATGAGCAGTTCTTC.

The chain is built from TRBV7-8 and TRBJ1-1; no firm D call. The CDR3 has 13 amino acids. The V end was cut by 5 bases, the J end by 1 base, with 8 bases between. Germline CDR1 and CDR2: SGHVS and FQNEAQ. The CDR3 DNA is TGTGCCAGCAGCCATCCAAAGAACACTGAAGCTTTCTTT. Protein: CASSHPKNTEAFF.

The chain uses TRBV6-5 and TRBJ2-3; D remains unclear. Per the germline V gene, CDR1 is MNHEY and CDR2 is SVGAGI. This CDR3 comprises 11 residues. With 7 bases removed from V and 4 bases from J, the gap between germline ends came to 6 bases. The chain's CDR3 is CASNIADTQYF. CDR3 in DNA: TGTGCCAGCAATATTGCAGATACGCAGTATTTT.

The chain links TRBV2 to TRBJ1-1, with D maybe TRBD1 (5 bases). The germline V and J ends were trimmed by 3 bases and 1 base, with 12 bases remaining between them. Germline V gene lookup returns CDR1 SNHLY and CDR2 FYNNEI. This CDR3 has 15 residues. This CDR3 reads CASSETTVRNTEAFF. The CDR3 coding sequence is TGTGCCAGCAGTGAGACGACAGTGCGGAACACTGAAGCTTTCTTT.

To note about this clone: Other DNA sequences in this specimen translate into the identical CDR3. In nucleotides, the CDR3 is TGTGCCAGTAGTCGCCGAGGGGGCAATGAAAAACTGTTTTTT. As protein: CASSRRGGNEKLFF. The J gene is TRBJ1-4, the V gene TRBV19; 7 bases align to TRBD1. Germline trimming cut 5 bases from V and 5 bases from J; bases unmatched to any gene: 5. CDR1 is LNHDA and CDR2 is SQIVND in the germline V gene (reference sequence). The CDR3 contains 14 residues.

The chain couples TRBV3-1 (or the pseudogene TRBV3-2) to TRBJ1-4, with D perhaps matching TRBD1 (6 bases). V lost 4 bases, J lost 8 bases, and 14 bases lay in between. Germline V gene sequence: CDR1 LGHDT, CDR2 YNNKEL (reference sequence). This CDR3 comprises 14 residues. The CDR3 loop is CASSPQGLSEKLFF. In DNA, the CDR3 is TGTGCCAGCAGCCCACAGGGTTTGAGCGAAAAACTGTTTTTT.

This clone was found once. The CDR3 region is CATSRDQRYGYTF. The DNA of the CDR3 is TGTGCCACCAGCAGAGATCAGCGTTATGGCTACACCTTC. This rearrangement joins TRBV15 to TRBJ1-2; D unclear. Trimming removed 0 bases from V and 5 bases from J, with 7 bases in between. The CDR3 extends over 13 amino acids. Germline CDR1 LNHNV, CDR2 YYDKDF (reference sequence).

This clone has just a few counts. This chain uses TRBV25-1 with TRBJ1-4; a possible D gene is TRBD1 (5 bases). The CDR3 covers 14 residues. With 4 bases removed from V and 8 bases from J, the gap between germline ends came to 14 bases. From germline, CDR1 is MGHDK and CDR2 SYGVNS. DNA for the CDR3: TGTGCCAGCAGTGTCGCATCGACAGTAGAAAAACTGTTTTTT. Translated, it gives CASSVASTVEKLFF.

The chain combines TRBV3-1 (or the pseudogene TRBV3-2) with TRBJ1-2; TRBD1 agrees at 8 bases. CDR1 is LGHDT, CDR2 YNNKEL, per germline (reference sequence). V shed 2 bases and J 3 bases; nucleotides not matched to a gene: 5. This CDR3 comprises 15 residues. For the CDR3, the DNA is TGTGCCAGCAGCCAACGTTTGACAGGGGACTATGGCTACACCTTC. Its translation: CASSQRLTGDYGYTF.

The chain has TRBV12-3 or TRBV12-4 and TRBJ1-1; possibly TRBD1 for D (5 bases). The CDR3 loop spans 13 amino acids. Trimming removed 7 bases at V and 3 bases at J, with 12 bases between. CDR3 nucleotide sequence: TGTGCCAGCATTAAAACAGGTTACACTGAAGCTTTCTTT. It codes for CASIKTGYTEAFF.

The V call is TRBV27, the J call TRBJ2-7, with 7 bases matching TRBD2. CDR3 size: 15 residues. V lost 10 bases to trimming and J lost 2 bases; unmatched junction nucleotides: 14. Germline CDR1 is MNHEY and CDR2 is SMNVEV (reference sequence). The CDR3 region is CATRPRGRAPYEQYF. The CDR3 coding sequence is TGTGCCACCCGTCCCCGGGGGAGGGCCCCCTACGAGCAGTACTTC.

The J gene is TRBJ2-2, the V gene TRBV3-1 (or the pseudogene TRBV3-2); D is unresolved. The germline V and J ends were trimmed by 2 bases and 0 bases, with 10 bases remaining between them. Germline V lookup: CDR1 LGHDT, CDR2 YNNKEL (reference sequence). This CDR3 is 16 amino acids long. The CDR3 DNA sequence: TGTGCCAGCAGCCAATTAAGCGCCGCGAACACCGGGGAGCTGTTTTTT. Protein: CASSQLSAANTGELFF.

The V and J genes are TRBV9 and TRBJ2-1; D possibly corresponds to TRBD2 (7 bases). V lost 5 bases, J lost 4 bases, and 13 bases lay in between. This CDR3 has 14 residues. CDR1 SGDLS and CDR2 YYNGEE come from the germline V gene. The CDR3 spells CASRSGGPYNEQFF. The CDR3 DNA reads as TGTGCCAGCAGGTCGGGGGGCCCGTACAATGAGCAGTTCTTC.

CDR3 DNA: TGTGCCAGCATTGAGTTGGTGAACACTGAAGCTTTCTTT. Translating it yields CASIELVNTEAFF. J is TRBJ1-1 and V is TRBV7-9; no firm D call. V was clipped by 7 bases and J by 0 bases, with 9 bases between them. CDR1 and CDR2 from the germline V gene are SEHNR and FQNEAQ (reference sequence). The CDR3 length is 13 residues.

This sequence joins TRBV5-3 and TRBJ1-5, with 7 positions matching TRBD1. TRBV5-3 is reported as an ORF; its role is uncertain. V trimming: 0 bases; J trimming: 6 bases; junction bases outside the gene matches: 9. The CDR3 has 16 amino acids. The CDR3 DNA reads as TGTGCCAGAAGCTTGGTGGTAGGGGGCAGGGGTCAGCCCCAGCATTTT. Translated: CARSLVVGGRGQPQHF.

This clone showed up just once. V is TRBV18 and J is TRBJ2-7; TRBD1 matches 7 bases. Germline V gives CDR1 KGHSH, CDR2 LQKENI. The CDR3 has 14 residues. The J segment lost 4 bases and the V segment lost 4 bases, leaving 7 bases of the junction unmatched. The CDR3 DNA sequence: TGTGCCAGCTCACGAGGGGACAGTCGTTACGAGCAGTACTTC. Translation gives CASSRGDSRYEQYF.